This T cell receptor (beta chain) was documented in a study of T-cell memory formation after mild COVID-19. J gave up 5 bases and V 3 bases, and 9 bases lay outside the gene matches. CDR1 KGHSH and CDR2 LQKENI come from the germline V gene. This CDR3 has 15 residues. From the 5' RACE reads, TCRdb called clonotypes with MiXCR, one entry per CDR3 protein. The table shows 350,000 to 500,000 distinct CDR3 sequences, with about 25% occurring only once. There are a few counts of this clonotype. The clonotype was recovered from an adult woman who had mild COVID-19 (a few samples of this study predate the infection). Cell type and time point are not known. Source material: PBMCs or a T cell subset sorted from them (not recorded which). The gene calls are TRBV18 and TRBJ1-2; 7 nucleotides line up with TRBD1. For the CDR3, the DNA is TGTGCCAGCTCACCCGAAGGGGGCGTGGTTTATGGCTACACCTTC. Translated, it gives CASSPEGGVVYGYTF.